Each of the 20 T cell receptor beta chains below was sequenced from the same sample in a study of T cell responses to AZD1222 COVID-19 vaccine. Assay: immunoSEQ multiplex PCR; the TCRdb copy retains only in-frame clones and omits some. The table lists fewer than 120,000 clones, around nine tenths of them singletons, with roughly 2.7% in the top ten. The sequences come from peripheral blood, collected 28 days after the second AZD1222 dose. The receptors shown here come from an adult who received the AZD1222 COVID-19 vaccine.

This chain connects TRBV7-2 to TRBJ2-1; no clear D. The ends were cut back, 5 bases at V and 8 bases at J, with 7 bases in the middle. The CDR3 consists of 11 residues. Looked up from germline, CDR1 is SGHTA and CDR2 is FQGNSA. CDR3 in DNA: TGTGCCAGCAGCGCTCAGGATGAGCAGTTCTTC. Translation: CASSAQDEQFF. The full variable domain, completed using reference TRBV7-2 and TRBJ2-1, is GAGVSQSPSNKVTEKGKDVELRCDPISGHTALYWYRQSLGQGLEFLIYFQGNSAPDKSGLPSDRFSAERTGGSVSTLTIQRTQQEDSAVYLCASSAQDEQFFGPGTRLTVL.

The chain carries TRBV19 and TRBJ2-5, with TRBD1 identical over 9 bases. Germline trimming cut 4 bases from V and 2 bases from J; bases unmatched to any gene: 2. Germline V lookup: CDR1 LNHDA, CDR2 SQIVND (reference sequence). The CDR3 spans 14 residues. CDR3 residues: CASSTGQGQETQYF. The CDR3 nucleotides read TGTGCCAGTAGTACTGGACAGGGGCAAGAGACCCAGTACTTC.

CDR3 in amino acids: CAISEPGTGDGNEQFF. Written as DNA, the CDR3 is TGTGCCATCAGTGAACCCGGGACAGGGGATGGGAATGAGCAGTTCTTC. The gene calls are TRBV10-3 and TRBJ2-1, with 10 bases fitting TRBD1. The trim removed 3 bases at V and 7 bases at J, leaving 9 bases unmatched. The CDR3 contains 16 residues. Looked up from germline, CDR1 is ENHRY and CDR2 is SYGVKD.

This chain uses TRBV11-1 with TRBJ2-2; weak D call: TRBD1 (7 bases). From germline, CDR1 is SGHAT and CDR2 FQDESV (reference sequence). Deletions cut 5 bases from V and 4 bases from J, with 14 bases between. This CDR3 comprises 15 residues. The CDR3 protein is CASSTRQGGTGELFF. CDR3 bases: TGTGCCAGCAGCACCCGACAGGGAGGCACCGGGGAGCTGTTTTTT.

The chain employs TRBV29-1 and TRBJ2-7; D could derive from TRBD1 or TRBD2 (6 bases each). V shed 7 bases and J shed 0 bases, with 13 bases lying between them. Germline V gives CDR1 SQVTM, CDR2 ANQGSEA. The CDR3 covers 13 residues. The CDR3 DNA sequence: TGCAGCGGGCGGGACACCTTCTCCTACGAGCAGTACTTC. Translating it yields CSGRDTFSYEQYF.

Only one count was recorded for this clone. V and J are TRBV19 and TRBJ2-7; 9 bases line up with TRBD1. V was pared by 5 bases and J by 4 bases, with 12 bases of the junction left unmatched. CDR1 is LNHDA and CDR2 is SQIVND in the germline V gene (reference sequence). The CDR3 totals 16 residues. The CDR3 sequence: CASSLTRGQGRYEQYF. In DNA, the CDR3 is TGTGCCAGTAGTCTAACGCGGGGACAGGGAAGGTACGAGCAGTACTTC. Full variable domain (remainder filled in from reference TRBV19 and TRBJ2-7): DGGITQSPKYLFRKEGQNVTLSCEQNLNHDAMYWYRQDPGQGLRLIYYSQIVNDFQKGDIAEGYSVSREKKESFPLTVTSAQKNPTAFYLCASSLTRGQGRYEQYFGPGTRLTVT.

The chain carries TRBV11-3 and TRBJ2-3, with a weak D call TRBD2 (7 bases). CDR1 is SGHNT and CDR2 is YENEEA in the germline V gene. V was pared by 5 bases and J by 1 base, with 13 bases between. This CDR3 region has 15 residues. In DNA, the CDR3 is TGTGCCAGCAGCCGGGGGGCAATAGGCACAGATACGCAGTATTTT. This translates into CASSRGAIGTDTQYF.

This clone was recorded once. CDR3 in amino acids: CASALQGPDTQYF. The CDR3 DNA is TGTGCTAGTGCCCTACAGGGCCCAGATACGCAGTATTTT. The rearrangement uses TRBV12-5 and TRBJ2-3, with a possible D match to TRBD1 (6 bases). Trimming stripped 7 bases from V and 4 bases from J, with 12 bases between. Germline V gene sequence: CDR1 LGHNT, CDR2 FRNRAP. The CDR3 has 13 amino acids. Full variable domain (rest looked up from reference TRBV12-5 and TRBJ2-3): DARVTQTPRHKVTEMGQEVTMRCQPILGHNTVFWYRQTMMQGLELLAYFRNRAPLDDSGMPKDRFSAEMPDATLATLKIQPSEPRDSAVYFCASALQGPDTQYFGPGTRLTVL.

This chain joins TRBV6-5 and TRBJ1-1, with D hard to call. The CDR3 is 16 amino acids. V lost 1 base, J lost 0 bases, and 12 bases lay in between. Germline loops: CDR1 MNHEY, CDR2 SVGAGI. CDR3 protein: CASSYFGRTVNTEAFF. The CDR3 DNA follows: TGTGCCAGCAGTTACTTCGGACGGACGGTGAACACTGAAGCTTTCTTT.

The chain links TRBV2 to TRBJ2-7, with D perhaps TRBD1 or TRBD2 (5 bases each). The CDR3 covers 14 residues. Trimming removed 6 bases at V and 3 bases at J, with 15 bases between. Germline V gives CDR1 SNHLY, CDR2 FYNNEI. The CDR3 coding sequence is TGTGCCAGCAGGGACCCGGGGACCTACTACGAGCAGTACTTC. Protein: CASRDPGTYYEQYF.

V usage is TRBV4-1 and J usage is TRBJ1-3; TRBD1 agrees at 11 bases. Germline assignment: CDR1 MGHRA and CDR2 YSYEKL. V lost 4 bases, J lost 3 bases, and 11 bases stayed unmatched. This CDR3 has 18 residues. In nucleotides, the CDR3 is TGCGCCAGCAGCCGGACCGGGACAGGGGGAGTAAATGGAAACACCATATATTTT. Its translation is CASSRTGTGGVNGNTIYF.

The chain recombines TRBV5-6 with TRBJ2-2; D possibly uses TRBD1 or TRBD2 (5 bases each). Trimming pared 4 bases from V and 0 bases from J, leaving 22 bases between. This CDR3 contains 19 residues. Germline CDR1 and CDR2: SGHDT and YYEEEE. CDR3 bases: TGTGCCAGCAGCAGCTACCTTACGGGACGTTTCGCGAACACCGGGGAGCTGTTTTTT. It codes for CASSSYLTGRFANTGELFF.

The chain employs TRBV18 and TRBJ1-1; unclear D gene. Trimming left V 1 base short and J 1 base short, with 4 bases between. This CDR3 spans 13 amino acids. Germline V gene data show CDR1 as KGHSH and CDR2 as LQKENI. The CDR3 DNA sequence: TGTGCCAGCTCACCACTGGCGAACACTGAAGCTTTCTTT. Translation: CASSPLANTEAFF.

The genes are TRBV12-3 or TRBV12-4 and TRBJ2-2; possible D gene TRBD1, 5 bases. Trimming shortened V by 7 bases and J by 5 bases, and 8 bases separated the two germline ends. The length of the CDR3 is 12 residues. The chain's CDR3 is CASTPGTGELFF. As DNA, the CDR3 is TGTGCCAGCACCCCAGGGACCGGGGAGCTGTTTTTT.

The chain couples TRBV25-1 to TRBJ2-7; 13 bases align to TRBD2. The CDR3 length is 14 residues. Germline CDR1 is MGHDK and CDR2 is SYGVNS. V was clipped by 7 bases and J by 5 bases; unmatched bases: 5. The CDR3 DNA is TGTGCCAGCAAACTAGCGGGGGGGACCAACGAGCAGTACTTC. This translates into CASKLAGGTNEQYF.

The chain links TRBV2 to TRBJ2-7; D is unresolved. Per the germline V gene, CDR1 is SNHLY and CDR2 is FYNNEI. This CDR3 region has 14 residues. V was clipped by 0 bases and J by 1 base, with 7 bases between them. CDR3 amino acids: CASSEAGQSYEQYF. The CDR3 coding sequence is TGTGCCAGCAGTGAAGCGGGCCAATCCTACGAGCAGTACTTC.

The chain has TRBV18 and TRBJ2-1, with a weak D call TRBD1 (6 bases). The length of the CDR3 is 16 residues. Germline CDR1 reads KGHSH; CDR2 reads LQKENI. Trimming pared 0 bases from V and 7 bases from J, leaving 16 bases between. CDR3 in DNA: TGTGCCAGCTCACCACCGGGGCAGGGGTCCTGGAATGAGCAGTTCTTC. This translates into CASSPPGQGSWNEQFF.

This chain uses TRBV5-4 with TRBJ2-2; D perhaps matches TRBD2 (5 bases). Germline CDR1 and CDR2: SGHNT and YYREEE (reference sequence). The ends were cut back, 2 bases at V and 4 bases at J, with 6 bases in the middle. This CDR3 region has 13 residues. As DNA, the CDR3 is TGTGCCAGCAGCTTACTAGTCACCGGGGAGCTGTTTTTT. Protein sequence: CASSLLVTGELFF.

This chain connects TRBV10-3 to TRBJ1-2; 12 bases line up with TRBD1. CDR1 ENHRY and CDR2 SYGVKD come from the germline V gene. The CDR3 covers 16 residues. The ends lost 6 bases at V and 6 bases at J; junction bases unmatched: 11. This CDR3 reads CAIRGGTGGVWDGYTF. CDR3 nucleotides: TGTGCCATCAGAGGCGGGACAGGGGGCGTTTGGGATGGCTACACCTTC.

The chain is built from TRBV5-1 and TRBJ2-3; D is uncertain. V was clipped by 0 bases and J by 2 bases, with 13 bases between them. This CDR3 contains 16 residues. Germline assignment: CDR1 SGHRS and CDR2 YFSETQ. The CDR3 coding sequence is TGCGCCAGCAGCTTGGCCATAGCTACCTACACAGATACGCAGTATTTT. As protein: CASSLAIATYTDTQYF.